This T cell receptor beta chain was identified during a study of blood T cells in healthy people across ages. Points from the study as a whole: Age brought a roughly linear fall in TCR beta diversity measured per million T cells. Compared with aged donors, long-lived donors showed fewer expanded clones, suggesting selection.

Using a J-beta primer mix together with a sample-barcoded 5' primer, a second PCR was run for about 7 to 12 cycles. Every sample gave at least 3 million paired-end reads containing CDR3. TCRdb reanalysed the 5' RACE reads using MiXCR and keeps one entry per CDR3 protein. The repertoire holds about 900,000 distinct CDR3 sequences, with roughly 60% as singletons. Germline V lookup: CDR1 SNHLY, CDR2 FYNNEI. The CDR3 loop spans 17 amino acids. V lost 7 bases and J 0 bases, leaving 19 bases between the germline ends. For this clonotype: Its antigen is still unknown.

Sequenced sample: blood. The chain combines TRBV2 with TRBJ1-5; weak D call: TRBD1 (5 bases). This clonotype was sampled from a man aged 30 to 39 in good health. CDR3 bases: TGTGCCAGCACCCTGGCGGACAACAGGAATAGCAATCAGCCCCAGCATTTT. Translated: CASTLADNRNSNQPQHF.